The sequence of this T cell receptor beta chain was determined in a study of identical twins. Points from the study as a whole: Monozygotic twin pairs showed more out-of-frame TCR alpha sharing than models estimated.

The CDR3 is 18 amino acids. Germline CDR1 and CDR2: LGHDT and YNNKEL (reference sequence). Trimming stripped 3 bases from V and 0 bases from J, with 17 bases between. Via MiXCR, TCRdb re-called the 5' RACE reads, giving one row per CDR3 protein. Among approximately 670,000 distinct CDR3 sequences listed, roughly 6% were seen once. A few counts support this clonotype. The antigen remains undetermined. This TCR was recovered from a man in his late teens or twenties in good health. The chain links TRBV3-1 to TRBJ2-2; TRBD1 is a possible D gene (5 bases). Sequencing input: naive T cells sorted from blood. The CDR3 protein is CASSQALVRDPNTGELFF. In DNA, the CDR3 is TGTGCCAGCAGCCAGGCCCTCGTCAGGGATCCGAACACCGGGGAGCTGTTTTTT.